The TCR beta chain described here comes from a study of T-cell memory formation after mild COVID-19. MiXCR, run by TCRdb on the 5' RACE reads, gives a single entry per CDR3 protein. Of hundreds of thousands of distinct CDR3 sequences detected, around 19% appear once; the ten largest clones hold around 8.4%. Comment on this clonotype: What it binds is unknown.

V trimming: 1 base; J trimming: 5 bases; junction bases outside the gene matches: 13. Germline CDR1 LGHNA, CDR2 YSLEER. This CDR3 is built from 17 residues. Points from the study as a whole: Day 15 to 85 contracting clones showed balanced CD4/CD8; day 15 to 37 expanders favored CD4+.

Sequenced sample: PBMCs or a T cell subset sorted from them (not recorded which). This chain links TRBV4-3 with TRBJ2-5; 7 bases are a match to TRBD2. This receptor was identified in an adult woman who had mild COVID-19 (a few samples of this study predate the infection). Cell type and time point are not known. This CDR3 reads CASSQGGRRESWETQYF. Here the CDR3 DNA reads TGCGCCAGCAGCCAAGGCGGTCGGCGGGAGAGTTGGGAGACCCAGTACTTC.